This T cell receptor beta chain is from a study of memory B cells and T cells in multiple sclerosis. TCRdb's copy holds only in-frame clones and misses some; the assay was immunoSEQ multiplex PCR. Of under 50,000 clones in the sample, approximately 80% were seen once. After stimulus-free culture, autoproliferating CFSE-dim and non-proliferating CFSE-high T cells were sequenced separately. Roughly 5x10^7 CFSE-labeled PBMCs were cultured less than eight days unstimulated, then replicate wells were pooled. Without exogenous stimuli, around 0.49 uM CFSE-labeled PBMCs were cultured serum-free. Germline loops: CDR1 MRHNA, CDR2 SNTAGT. The V gene end was trimmed by 2 bases and the J gene end by 9 bases; junction bases not matched to a gene: 10. This CDR3 has 16 amino acids. Worth noting for this clone: Its antigen is not known.

The origin of this receptor is a human donor with multiple sclerosis. This sequence joins TRBV6-4 and TRBJ2-2, with 9 bases lining up with TRBD1. Sequencing input: PBMCs from blood kept in culture. CDR3 loop: CASSDAPGQGRRELFF. CDR3 DNA sequence: TGTGCCAGCAGTGACGCACCGGGACAGGGACGCCGGGAGCTGTTTTTT.